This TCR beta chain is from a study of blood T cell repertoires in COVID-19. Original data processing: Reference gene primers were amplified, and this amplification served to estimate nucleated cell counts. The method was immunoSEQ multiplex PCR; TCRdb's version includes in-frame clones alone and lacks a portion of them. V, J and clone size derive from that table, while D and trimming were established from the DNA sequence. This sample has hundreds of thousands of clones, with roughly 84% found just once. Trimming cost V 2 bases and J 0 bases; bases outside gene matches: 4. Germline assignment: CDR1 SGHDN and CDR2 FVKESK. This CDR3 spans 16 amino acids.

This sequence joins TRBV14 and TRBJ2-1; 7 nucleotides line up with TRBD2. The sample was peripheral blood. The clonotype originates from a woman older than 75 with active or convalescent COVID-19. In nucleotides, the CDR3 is TGTGCCAGCAGCCAACAGCGGGGAAGCTCCTACAATGAGCAGTTCTTC. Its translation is CASSQQRGSSYNEQFF.